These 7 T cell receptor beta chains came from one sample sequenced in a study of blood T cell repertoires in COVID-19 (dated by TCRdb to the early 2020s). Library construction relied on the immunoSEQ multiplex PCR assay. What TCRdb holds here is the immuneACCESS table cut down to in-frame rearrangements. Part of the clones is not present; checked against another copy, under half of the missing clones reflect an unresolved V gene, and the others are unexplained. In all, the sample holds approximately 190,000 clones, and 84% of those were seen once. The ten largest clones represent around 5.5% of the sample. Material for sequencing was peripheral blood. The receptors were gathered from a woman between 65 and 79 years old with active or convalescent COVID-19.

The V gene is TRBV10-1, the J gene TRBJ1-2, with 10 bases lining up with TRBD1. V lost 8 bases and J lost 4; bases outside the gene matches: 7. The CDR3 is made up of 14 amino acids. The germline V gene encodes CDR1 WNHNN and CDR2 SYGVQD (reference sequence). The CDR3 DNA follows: TGCGCCAGCGGGGGACAGGGGATCGGCTATGGCTACACCTTC. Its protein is CASGGQGIGYGYTF.

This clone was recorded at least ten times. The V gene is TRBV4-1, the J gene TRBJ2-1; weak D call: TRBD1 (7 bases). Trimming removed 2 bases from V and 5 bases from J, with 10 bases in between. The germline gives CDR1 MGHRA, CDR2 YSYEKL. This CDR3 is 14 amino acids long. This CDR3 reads CASSQQGGHNEQFF. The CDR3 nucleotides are TGCGCCAGCAGCCAACAGGGGGGACACAATGAGCAGTTCTTC.

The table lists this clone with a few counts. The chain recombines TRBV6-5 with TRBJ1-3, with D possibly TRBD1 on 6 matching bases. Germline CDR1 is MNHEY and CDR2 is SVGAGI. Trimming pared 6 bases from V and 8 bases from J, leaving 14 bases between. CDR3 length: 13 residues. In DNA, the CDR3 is TGTGCCAGCAGGTTGGGGGCCGGGGACACCATATATTTT. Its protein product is CASRLGAGDTIYF.

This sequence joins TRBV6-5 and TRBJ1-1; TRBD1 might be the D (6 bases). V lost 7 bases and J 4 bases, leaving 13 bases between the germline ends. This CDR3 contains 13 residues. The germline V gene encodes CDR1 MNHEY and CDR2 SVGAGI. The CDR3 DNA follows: TGTGCCAGCACAGTACGGGGGGCCACTGAAGCTTTCTTT. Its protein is CASTVRGATEAFF.

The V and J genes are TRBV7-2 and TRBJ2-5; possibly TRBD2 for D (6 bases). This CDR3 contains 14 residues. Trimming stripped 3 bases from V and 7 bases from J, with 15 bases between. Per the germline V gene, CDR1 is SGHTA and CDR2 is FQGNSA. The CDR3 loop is CASSLEGMPTTQYF. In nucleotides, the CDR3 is TGTGCCAGCAGCTTGGAGGGCATGCCTACGACCCAGTACTTC.

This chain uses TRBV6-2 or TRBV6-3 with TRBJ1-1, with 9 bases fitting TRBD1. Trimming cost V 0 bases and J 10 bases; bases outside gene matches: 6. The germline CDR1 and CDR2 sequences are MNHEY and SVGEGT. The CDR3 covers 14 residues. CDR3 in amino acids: CASSYSPDRGRAFF. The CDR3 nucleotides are TGTGCCAGCAGTTACTCCCCGGACAGGGGTAGAGCTTTCTTT.

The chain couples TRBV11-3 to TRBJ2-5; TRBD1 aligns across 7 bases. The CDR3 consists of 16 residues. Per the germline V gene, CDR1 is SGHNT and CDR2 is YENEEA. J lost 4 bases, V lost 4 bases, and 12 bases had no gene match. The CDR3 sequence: CASSSSTGARRETQYF. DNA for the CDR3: TGTGCCAGCAGCTCATCCACAGGGGCACGGAGAGAGACCCAGTACTTC.